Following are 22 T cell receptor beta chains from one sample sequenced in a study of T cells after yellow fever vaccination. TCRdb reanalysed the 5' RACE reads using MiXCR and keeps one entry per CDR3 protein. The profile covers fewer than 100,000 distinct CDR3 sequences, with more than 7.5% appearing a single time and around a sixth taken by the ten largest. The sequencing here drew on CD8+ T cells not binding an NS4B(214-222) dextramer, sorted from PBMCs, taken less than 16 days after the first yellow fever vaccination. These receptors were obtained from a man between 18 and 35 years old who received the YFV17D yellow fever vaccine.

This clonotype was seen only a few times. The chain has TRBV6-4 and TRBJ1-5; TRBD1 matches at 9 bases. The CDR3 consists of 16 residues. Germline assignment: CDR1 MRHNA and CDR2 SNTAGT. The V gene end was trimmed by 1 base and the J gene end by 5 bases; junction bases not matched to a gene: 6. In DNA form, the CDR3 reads TGTGCCAGCAGTGACTACCACAGGGGGCACGATCAGCCCCAGCATTTT. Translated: CASSDYHRGHDQPQHF.

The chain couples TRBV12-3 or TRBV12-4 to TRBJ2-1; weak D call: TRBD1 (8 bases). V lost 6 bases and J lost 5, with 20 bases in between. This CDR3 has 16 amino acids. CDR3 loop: CASSSPGGQVNNEQFF. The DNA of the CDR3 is TGTGCCAGCAGCTCCCCGGGGGGACAGGTCAACAATGAGCAGTTCTTC.

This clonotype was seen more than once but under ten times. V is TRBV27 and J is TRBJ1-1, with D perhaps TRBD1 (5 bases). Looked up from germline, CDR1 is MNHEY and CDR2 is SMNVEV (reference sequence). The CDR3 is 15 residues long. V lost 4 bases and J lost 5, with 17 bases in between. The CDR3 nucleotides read TGTGCCAGCAGTTCTCTCGCGGGGGTAAGGACTGAAGCTTTCTTT. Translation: CASSSLAGVRTEAFF.

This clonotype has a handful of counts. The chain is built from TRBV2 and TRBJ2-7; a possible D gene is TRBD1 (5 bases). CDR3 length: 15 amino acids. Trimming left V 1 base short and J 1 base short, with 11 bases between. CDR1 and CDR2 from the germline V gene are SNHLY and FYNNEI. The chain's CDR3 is CASSEEVKGSYEQYF. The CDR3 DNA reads TGTGCCAGCAGTGAAGAGGTCAAGGGGTCCTACGAGCAGTACTTC.

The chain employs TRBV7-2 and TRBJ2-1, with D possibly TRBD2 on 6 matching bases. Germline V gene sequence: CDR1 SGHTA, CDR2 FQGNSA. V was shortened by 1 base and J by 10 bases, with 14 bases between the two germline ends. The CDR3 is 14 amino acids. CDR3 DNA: TGTGCCAGCAGCTTAGGGGGAGGAGGTGGAGAGCAGTTCTTC. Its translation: CASSLGGGGGEQFF. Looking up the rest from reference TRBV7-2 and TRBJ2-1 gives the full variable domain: GAGVSQSPSNKVTEKGKDVELRCDPISGHTALYWYRQSLGQGLEFLIYFQGNSAPDKSGLPSDRFSAERTGGSVSTLTIQRTQQEDSAVYLCASSLGGGGGEQFFGPGTRLTVL.

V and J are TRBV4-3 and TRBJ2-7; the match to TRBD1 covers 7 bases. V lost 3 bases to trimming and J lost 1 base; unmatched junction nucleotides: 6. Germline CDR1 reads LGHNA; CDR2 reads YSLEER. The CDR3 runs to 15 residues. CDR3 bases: TGCGCCAGCAGCCAGGGACAGAGAAGGTCCTACGAGCAGTACTTC. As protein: CASSQGQRRSYEQYF.

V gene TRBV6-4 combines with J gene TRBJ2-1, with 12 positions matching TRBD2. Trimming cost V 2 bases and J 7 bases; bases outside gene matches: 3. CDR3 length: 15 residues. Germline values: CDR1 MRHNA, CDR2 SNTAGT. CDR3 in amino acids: CASSDASGGGNEQFF. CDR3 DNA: TGTGCCAGCAGTGACGCTAGCGGGGGGGGAAATGAGCAGTTCTTC.

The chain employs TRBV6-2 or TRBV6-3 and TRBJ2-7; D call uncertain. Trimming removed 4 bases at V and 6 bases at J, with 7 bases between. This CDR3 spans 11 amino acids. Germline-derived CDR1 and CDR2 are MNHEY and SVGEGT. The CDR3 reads CASSSSGEQYV. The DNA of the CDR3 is TGTGCCAGCAGTTCCAGTGGCGAGCAGTACGTC.

In nucleotides, the CDR3 is TGTGCCAGCTGGGAGGGGGAATTTAATTCACCCCTCCACTTT. As protein: CASWEGEFNSPLHF. J is TRBJ1-6 and V is TRBV12-3 or TRBV12-4; tentative D call: TRBD1 (6 bases). CDR3 size: 14 residues. The ends were cut back, 8 bases at V and 6 bases at J, with 14 bases in the middle.

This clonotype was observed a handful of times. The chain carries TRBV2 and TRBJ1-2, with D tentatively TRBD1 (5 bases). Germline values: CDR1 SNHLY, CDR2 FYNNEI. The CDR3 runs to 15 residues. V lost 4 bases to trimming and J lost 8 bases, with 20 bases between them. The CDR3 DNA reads TGTGCCAGCAGTGTTCGGGGCAGTATGCCCAGGGGCTACACCTTC. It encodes CASSVRGSMPRGYTF.

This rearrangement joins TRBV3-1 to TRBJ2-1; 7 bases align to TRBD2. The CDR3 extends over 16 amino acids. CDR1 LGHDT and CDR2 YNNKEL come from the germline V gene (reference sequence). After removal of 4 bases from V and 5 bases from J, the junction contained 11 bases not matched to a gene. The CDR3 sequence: CASSPFQSGVDNEQFF. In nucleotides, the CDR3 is TGTGCCAGCAGCCCATTTCAAAGCGGGGTAGACAATGAGCAGTTCTTC.

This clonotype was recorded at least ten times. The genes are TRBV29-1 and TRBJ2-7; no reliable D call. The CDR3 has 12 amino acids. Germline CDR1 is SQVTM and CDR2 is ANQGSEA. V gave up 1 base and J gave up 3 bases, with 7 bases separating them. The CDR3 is CSVEVADYEQYF. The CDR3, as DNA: TGCAGCGTTGAAGTAGCCGACTACGAGCAGTACTTC.

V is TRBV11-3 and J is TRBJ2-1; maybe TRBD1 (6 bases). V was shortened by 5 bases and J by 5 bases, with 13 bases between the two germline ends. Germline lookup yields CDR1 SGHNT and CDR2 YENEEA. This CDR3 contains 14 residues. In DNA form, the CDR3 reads TGTGCCAGCAGCCCCCGGGACATAAACAATGAGCAGTTCTTC. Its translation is CASSPRDINNEQFF. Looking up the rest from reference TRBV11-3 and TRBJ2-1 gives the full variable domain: EAGVVQSPRYKIIEKKQPVAFWCNPISGHNTLYWYLQNLGQGPELLIRYENEEAVDDSQLPKDRFSAERLKGVDSTLKIQPAELGDSAVYLCASSPRDINNEQFFGPGTRLTVL.

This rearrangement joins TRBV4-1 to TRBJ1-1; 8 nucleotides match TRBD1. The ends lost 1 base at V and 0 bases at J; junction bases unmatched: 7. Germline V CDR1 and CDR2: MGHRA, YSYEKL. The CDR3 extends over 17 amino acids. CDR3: CASSQVGTGDMNTEAFF. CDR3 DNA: TGCGCCAGCAGCCAAGTAGGGACAGGAGACATGAACACTGAAGCTTTCTTT.

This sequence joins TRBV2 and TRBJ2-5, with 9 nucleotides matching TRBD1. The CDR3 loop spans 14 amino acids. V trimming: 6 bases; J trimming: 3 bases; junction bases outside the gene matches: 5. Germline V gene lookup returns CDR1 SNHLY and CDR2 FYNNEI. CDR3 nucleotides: TGTGCCAGCAGGGAGGACAGGGGAAAAGAGACCCAGTACTTC. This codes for CASREDRGKETQYF.

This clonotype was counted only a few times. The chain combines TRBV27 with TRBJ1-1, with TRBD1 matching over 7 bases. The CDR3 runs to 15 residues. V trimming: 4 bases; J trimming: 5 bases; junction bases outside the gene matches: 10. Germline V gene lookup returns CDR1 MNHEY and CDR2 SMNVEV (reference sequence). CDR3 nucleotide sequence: TGTGCCAGCAGTTGGGCAGGGGGTATGGGAACTGAAGCTTTCTTT. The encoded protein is CASSWAGGMGTEAFF.

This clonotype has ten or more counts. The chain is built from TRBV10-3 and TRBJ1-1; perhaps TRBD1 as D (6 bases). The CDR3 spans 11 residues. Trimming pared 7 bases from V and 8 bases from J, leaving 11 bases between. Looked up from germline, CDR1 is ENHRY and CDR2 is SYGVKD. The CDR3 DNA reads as TGTGCCATCATGGGGGGCTCGGAAGCTTTCTTT. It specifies CAIMGGSEAFF.

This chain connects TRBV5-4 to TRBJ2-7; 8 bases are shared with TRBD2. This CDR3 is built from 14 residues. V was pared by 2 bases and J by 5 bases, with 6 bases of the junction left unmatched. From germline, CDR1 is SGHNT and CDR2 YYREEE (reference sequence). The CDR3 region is CASSFGGADNEQYF. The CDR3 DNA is TGTGCCAGCAGCTTCGGGGGGGCCGATAACGAGCAGTACTTC.

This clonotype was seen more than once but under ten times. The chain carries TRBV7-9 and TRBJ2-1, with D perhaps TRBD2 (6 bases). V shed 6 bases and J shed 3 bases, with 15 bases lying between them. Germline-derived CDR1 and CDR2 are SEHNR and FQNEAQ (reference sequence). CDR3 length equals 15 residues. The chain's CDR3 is CASSPQAGNYNEQFF. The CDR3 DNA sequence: TGTGCCAGCAGTCCCCAGGCGGGGAACTACAATGAGCAGTTCTTC.

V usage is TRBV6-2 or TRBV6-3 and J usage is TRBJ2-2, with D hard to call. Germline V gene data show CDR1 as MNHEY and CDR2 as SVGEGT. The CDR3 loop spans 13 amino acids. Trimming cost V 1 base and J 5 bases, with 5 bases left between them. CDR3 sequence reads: CASSYWGTGELFF. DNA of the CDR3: TGTGCCAGCAGTTACTGGGGTACCGGGGAGCTGTTTTTT.

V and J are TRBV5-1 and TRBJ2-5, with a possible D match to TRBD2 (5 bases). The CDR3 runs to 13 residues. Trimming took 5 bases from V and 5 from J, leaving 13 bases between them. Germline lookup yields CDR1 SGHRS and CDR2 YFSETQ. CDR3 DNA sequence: TGCGCCAGCAGTTCAATCTCGGGGGAGACCCAGTACTTC. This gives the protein CASSSISGETQYF.

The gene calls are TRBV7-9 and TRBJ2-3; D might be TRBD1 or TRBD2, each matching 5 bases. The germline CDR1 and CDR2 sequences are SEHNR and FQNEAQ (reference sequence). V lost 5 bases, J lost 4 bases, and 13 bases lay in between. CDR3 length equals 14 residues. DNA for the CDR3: TGTGCCAGCAGCCGCAGTCGAGGGGCAGATACGCAGTATTTT. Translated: CASSRSRGADTQYF.